This T cell receptor (beta chain) was identified during a study of blood T cell repertoires in COVID-19. Across the whole study: Samples representing acute and convalescent COVID-19 were sourced from the United States, Italy and Spain. The analysed material was cDNA or gDNA that came from T cells, B-cell-depleted T cells, or PBMCs.

Authors' processing steps: Estimates of nucleated cell counts were drawn from the amplification of reference gene primers. Profiled with immunoSEQ multiplex PCR; TCRdb holds only in-frame clones, not every one. Clone size and V and J calls were adopted from that table, with D and trimming inferred from the DNA. The sample shows under 250,000 clones, about 80% of them seen only once. The specimen was peripheral blood. The source is a woman aged 60 to 75 with acute or convalescent COVID-19.

CDR3 amino acids: CASSQEDRASFYGYTF. For the CDR3, the DNA is TGTGCCAGCAGCCAGGAAGACAGGGCGAGTTTCTATGGCTACACCTTC. The J gene is TRBJ1-2, the V gene TRBV4-2; TRBD1 matches at 7 bases. Trimming took 3 bases from V and 4 from J; bases not matched to a gene: 11. The CDR3 covers 16 residues. CDR1 is LGHNA, CDR2 YNFKEQ, per germline.